This T cell receptor (beta chain) appears in the sequencing data of a study of blood T cell repertoires in COVID-19. Across the whole study: T cells, B-cell-depleted T cells, or PBMCs supplied cDNA or gDNA.

V lost 0 bases, J lost 4 bases, and 8 bases lay in between. The V gene's germline CDR1 is SGHKS and CDR2 YYEKEE (reference sequence). The CDR3 contains 14 residues. Per the study methods: Reference gene primers were amplified, and this amplification served to estimate nucleated cell counts. Sequencing was performed with immunoSEQ multiplex PCR; in TCRdb, only in-frame clones are kept and a portion is missing. That table is the source of V, J and clone size, and D and trimming were worked out from the DNA. The sample records approximately 290,000 clones, 89% being singletons. Sequenced input: peripheral blood. This TCR was recovered from a woman aged 25 to 45 with COVID-19, enrolled during active disease. The chain uses TRBV5-5 and TRBJ1-3; D perhaps matches TRBD1 (5 bases). The CDR3 sequence is CASSLARVGNTIYF. The CDR3, as DNA: TGTGCCAGCAGCTTGGCCAGGGTCGGAAACACCATATATTTT.